The 9 T cell receptor beta chains below were found in one sample sequenced in a study of shared clonotypes between healthy human individuals. The table came from immunoSEQ multiplex PCR; TCRdb's copy has only in-frame clones and leaves some out. The sample yields 2 million to 2.5 million clones, approximately 96% seen once. Sequencing was carried out using naive CD4+ T cells sorted from blood. The subset is: CD45RA+ positively selected. The receptors here all came from a man in his late teens or twenties in good health.

The rearrangement links TRBV6-1 to TRBJ1-5; D gene ambiguous. CDR1 and CDR2 (germline): MNHNS, SASEGT. Trimming took 3 bases from V and 0 from J, leaving 15 bases between them. The CDR3 contains 17 residues. This chain's CDR3 is CASSDFISYGSNQPQHF. The CDR3 DNA is TGTGCCAGCAGTGATTTCATCTCCTACGGTAGCAATCAGCCCCAGCATTTT.

This chain joins TRBV2 and TRBJ2-7, with 12 bases aligning to TRBD2. This CDR3 contains 15 residues. The V segment lost 5 bases and the J segment 3 bases; nucleotides outside the gene matches: 5. Germline CDR1 and CDR2: SNHLY and FYNNEI. The CDR3 spells CASSSSGGAVYEQYF. The CDR3 nucleotides read TGTGCCAGCAGTTCTAGCGGGGGGGCAGTCTACGAGCAGTACTTC.

The chain links TRBV15 to TRBJ2-7; D gene unclear. Between the trimmed V and J ends, which lost 3 bases and 3 bases, there was a span of 18 bases. The length of the CDR3 is 16 residues. Germline values: CDR1 LNHNV, CDR2 YYDKDF (reference sequence). The CDR3 DNA sequence: TGTGCCACCAGCAGGGCCCCAGTGGTACACGGCTACGAGCAGTACTTC. Protein sequence: CATSRAPVVHGYEQYF.

The table lists this clone with a count of one. The identical CDR3 is also encoded by other nucleotide sequences in the sample. This chain links TRBV11-2 with TRBJ2-5; D remains unclear. Trimming took off 1 base at V and 2 bases at J, with 2 bases between the two ends. The CDR3 sequence is 12 residues long. Germline CDR1 is SGHAT and CDR2 is FQNNGV. The CDR3 reads CASSLGQETQYF. In DNA, the CDR3 is TGTGCCAGCAGCTTAGGACAAGAGACCCAGTACTTC.

This clone was observed once. The chain combines TRBV28 with TRBJ2-1, with D hard to call. The CDR3 extends over 13 amino acids. V shed 4 bases and J shed 3 bases, with 7 bases lying between them. CDR1 is MDHEN and CDR2 is SYDVKM in the germline V gene. The chain's CDR3 is CASSSEFYNEQFF. The CDR3 DNA sequence: TGTGCCAGCAGTTCTGAGTTCTACAATGAGCAGTTCTTC.

Regarding this clone: This sample includes further DNA sequences coding for the same CDR3. This chain links TRBV28 with TRBJ1-3; no clear D gene. V dropped 2 bases and J dropped 0 bases, with 8 bases sitting between them. This CDR3 spans 15 amino acids. Germline V CDR1 and CDR2: MDHEN, SYDVKM. CDR3 DNA: TGTGCCAGCAGTTTACCAGGAACCTCTGGAAACACCATATATTTT. Protein product: CASSLPGTSGNTIYF.

This chain joins TRBV18 and TRBJ2-2; D is possibly TRBD2 (5 bases). V lost 0 bases, J lost 2 bases, and 13 bases lay in between. There are 17 residues in the CDR3. Germline V gene data show CDR1 as KGHSH and CDR2 as LQKENI. CDR3 coding DNA: TGTGCCAGCTCACCACCGGGAGCTCTGTTTAACACCGGGGAGCTGTTTTTT. This gives the protein CASSPPGALFNTGELFF.

The V call is TRBV4-1, the J call TRBJ1-3; D ambiguous. The CDR3 consists of 16 residues. Trimming took off 3 bases at V and 3 bases at J, with 15 bases between the two ends. CDR1 is MGHRA, CDR2 YSYEKL, per germline. CDR3 sequence: CASSHLETHGGNTIYF. In nucleotides, the CDR3 is TGCGCCAGCAGCCACCTCGAGACACACGGTGGAAACACCATATATTTT.

This chain connects TRBV18 to TRBJ2-7; D may be TRBD1 (5 bases). This CDR3 region has 15 residues. V was clipped by 6 bases and J by 0 bases, with 15 bases between them. In germline, CDR1 is KGHSH, CDR2 LQKENI. CDR3 sequence (DNA): TGTGCCAGCTCTCCTAGACAGCCCGCCTCCTACGAGCAGTACTTC. It specifies CASSPRQPASYEQYF.